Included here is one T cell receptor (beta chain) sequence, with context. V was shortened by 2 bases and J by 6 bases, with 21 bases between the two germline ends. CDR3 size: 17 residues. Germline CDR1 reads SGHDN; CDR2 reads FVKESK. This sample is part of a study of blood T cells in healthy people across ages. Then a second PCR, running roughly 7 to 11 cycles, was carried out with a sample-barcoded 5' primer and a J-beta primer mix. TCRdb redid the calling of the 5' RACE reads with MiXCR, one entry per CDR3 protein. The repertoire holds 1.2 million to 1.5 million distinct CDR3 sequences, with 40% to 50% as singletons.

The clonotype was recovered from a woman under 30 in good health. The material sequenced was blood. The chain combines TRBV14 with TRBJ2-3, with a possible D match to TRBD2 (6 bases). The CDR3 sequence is CASSQFAGGTFKDTQYF. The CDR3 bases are TGTGCCAGCAGCCAATTCGCTGGCGGGACCTTTAAGGATACGCAGTATTTT.